This passage covers 14 T cell receptor beta chains from one sample sequenced in a study of blood T cell repertoires in COVID-19. Profiled with immunoSEQ multiplex PCR; TCRdb holds only in-frame clones, not every one. The table has fewer than 350,000 clones, approximately 88% seen once. Sequences were obtained from PBMCs or T cells enriched from blood (not recorded which). These receptors were taken from a woman aged 40 to 50 who had recovered from COVID-19.

The chain has TRBV24-1 and TRBJ2-2; TRBD2 matches 10 bases. With 4 bases clipped from V and 5 bases from J, the junction kept 3 bases outside the gene matches. CDR1 KGHDR and CDR2 SFDVKD come from the germline V gene. The CDR3 extends over 15 amino acids. The DNA for the CDR3 is TGTGCCACCAGTGACCCGGGACTAGCGACCGGGGAGCTGTTTTTT. Its protein is CATSDPGLATGELFF.

The rearrangement links TRBV3-1 (or the pseudogene TRBV3-2) to TRBJ2-7; 8 bases match TRBD2. The V and J ends lost 0 bases and 2 bases, in that order; junction bases with no gene match: 3. Germline lookup yields CDR1 LGHDT and CDR2 YNNKEL (reference sequence). This CDR3 has 15 amino acids. CDR3 nucleotides: TGTGCCAGCAGCCAAGATCGGGGGGGTCCCTACGAGCAGTACTTC. This translates into CASSQDRGGPYEQYF.

The rearrangement joins TRBV5-1 to TRBJ2-5; D is unresolved. Germline CDR1 and CDR2: SGHRS and YFSETQ. Trimming removed 2 bases at V and 1 base at J, with 3 bases between. This CDR3 is built from 12 residues. CDR3 in DNA: TGCGCCAGCAGCTTCTCCCAAGAGACCCAGTACTTC. As protein: CASSFSQETQYF.

V usage is TRBV20-1 and J usage is TRBJ1-2, with a weak D call TRBD1 (5 bases). The CDR3 runs to 14 residues. V dropped 3 bases and J dropped 4 bases, with 15 bases sitting between them. CDR1 DFQATT and CDR2 SNEGSKA come from the germline V gene (reference sequence). CDR3 protein: CSASLERGGYGYTF. The CDR3 bases are TGCAGTGCTAGTCTCGAAAGGGGCGGCTATGGCTACACCTTC.

The chain joins TRBV18 to TRBJ2-7; 10 bases agree with TRBD2. The junction had 7 bases not matched to a gene; V was cut back by 3 bases and J by 11 bases. The V gene's germline CDR1 is KGHSH and CDR2 LQKENI. This CDR3 is built from 13 residues. The CDR3 is CASSPREAGGKYF. DNA of the CDR3: TGTGCCAGCTCACCCCGAGAAGCGGGAGGGAAGTACTTC.

A note on this clone: Other DNA sequences in this specimen translate into the identical CDR3. The chain uses TRBV30 and TRBJ1-3; D is undetermined. Germline V gene sequence: CDR1 GTSNPN, CDR2 SVGIG (reference sequence). The CDR3 is 11 residues long. The V and J ends lost 5 bases and 4 bases respectively, with 6 bases between them. The CDR3 region has the DNA TGTGCCTGGGGTCTCGGAAACACCATATATTTT. Amino acids: CAWGLGNTIYF.

The chain couples TRBV2 to TRBJ2-7; 8 nucleotides agree with TRBD2. In germline, CDR1 is SNHLY, CDR2 FYNNEI. The V and J ends lost 2 bases and 5 bases, in that order; junction bases with no gene match: 5. The CDR3 spans 14 residues. CDR3 in DNA: TGTGCCAGCAGTGAAAGCGGGAGTATGGACGAGCAGTACTTC. This codes for CASSESGSMDEQYF.

V is TRBV6-5 and J is TRBJ2-5; D uncertain. Germline CDR1 and CDR2: MNHEY and SVGAGI. The CDR3 length is 14 residues. V lost 5 bases to trimming and J lost 1 base, with 11 bases between them. The CDR3 DNA reads as TGTGCCAGCAGTCGCCAGGCACTCCAAGAGACCCAGTACTTC. Translated, it gives CASSRQALQETQYF.

The chain joins TRBV7-9 to TRBJ1-2, with 9 bases lining up with TRBD1. Germline assignment: CDR1 SEHNR and CDR2 FQNEAQ (reference sequence). V lost 5 bases, J lost 2 bases, and 9 bases stayed unmatched. The CDR3 has 16 amino acids. CDR3 nucleotides: TGTGCCAGCAGCAGATGGACAGGGGACGTCAACTATGGCTACACCTTC. Its protein product is CASSRWTGDVNYGYTF.

This clone was seen only a few times. The V and J genes are TRBV6-5 and TRBJ2-1; no clear D. This CDR3 region has 15 residues. Trimming took 6 bases from V and 6 from J, leaving 18 bases between them. The germline gives CDR1 MNHEY, CDR2 SVGAGI. The CDR3 DNA sequence: TGTGCCAGCAGCTACCCCGGCCAGGCAGGCAATGAGCAGTTCTTC. It translates to CASSYPGQAGNEQFF.

This sequence joins TRBV3-1 (or the pseudogene TRBV3-2) and TRBJ2-7; D not resolved. CDR3 length equals 15 residues. Germline V gene lookup returns CDR1 LGHDT and CDR2 YNNKEL (reference sequence). Trimming took 0 bases from V and 6 from J, leaving 15 bases between them. This CDR3 reads CASSQDHRPEVEQYF. CDR3 nucleotides: TGTGCCAGCAGCCAAGATCATCGGCCTGAGGTCGAGCAGTACTTC.

The rearrangement links TRBV7-9 to TRBJ2-5; 7 bases align to TRBD1. The CDR3 extends over 13 amino acids. In germline, CDR1 is SEHNR, CDR2 FQNEAQ (reference sequence). J was trimmed by 3 bases and V by 8 bases; bases with no gene match: 6. For the CDR3, the DNA is TGTGCCAGCCTTCGGGACAGTGAAGAGACCCAGTACTTC. It codes for CASLRDSEETQYF. Based on the CDR3 plus reference TRBV7-9 and TRBJ2-5, the full variable domain is DTGVSQNPRHKITKRGQNVTFRCDPISEHNRLYWYRQTLGQGPEFLTYFQNEAQLEKSRLLSDRFSAERPKGSFSTLEIQRTEQGDSAMYLCASLRDSEETQYFGPGTRLLVL.

This chain joins TRBV11-3 and TRBJ1-1, with D hard to call. The ends were cut back, 6 bases at V and 7 bases at J, with 15 bases in the middle. CDR3 length: 13 amino acids. Germline CDR1 SGHNT, CDR2 YENEEA. CDR3 sequence (DNA): TGTGCCAGCAGTACCGGGAACCCCGGTGAAGCTTTCTTT. It is translated as CASSTGNPGEAFF.

The CDR3 nucleotides are TGTGCCAGCAGTCGCCAGTTTTGGAATGAGCAGTTCTTC. Encoded protein: CASSRQFWNEQFF. The chain links TRBV28 to TRBJ2-1, with D unresolved. The CDR3 loop spans 13 amino acids. The germline CDR1 and CDR2 sequences are MDHEN and SYDVKM. Trimming stripped 5 bases from V and 7 bases from J, with 12 bases between.